The rows below give T cell receptor beta chains drawn from one sample of a study of cytomegalovirus exposure and HLA in healthy donors. Sequenced by immunoSEQ multiplex PCR; TCRdb stores in-frame clones only, minus some. The sample consists of some 130,000 clones, less than 90% of them appearing once. The sample taken for sequencing was PBMCs. These receptors were collected from a man younger than 35 in good health and CMV-seronegative. CDR3s include the opening cysteine and the closing phenylalanine or tryptophan. The D gene is left open where the match is weak. Where a row states a size, it is once, few, many or the class of an expanded clone; other rows omit it.

V	D	J	size	CDR3	DNA
TRBV7-2	TRBD1	TRBJ1-1	.	CASSPRGTGRTLGNTEAFF	TGTGCCAGCAGCCCTAGGGGGACAGGGCGTACCCTAGGGAACACTGAAGCTTTCTTT
TRBV15	TRBD2	TRBJ2-1	.	CATRGTSGGNNEQFF	TGTGCCACCAGGGGGACTAGCGGGGGGAACAATGAGCAGTTCTTC
TRBV5-1	.	TRBJ1-4	once	CASSLAGDGSEKLFF	TGCGCCAGCAGCTTGGCCGGAGATGGGAGTGAAAAACTGTTTTTT
TRBV6-5	.	TRBJ2-2	.	CASSYNSRTGELFF	TGTGCCAGCAGTTACAACAGCCGGACCGGGGAGCTGTTTTTT
TRBV5-8	.	TRBJ2-3	.	CASGAVAPQYF	TGTGCCAGCGGCGCGGTGGCGCCGCAGTATTTT
TRBV5-1	TRBD2	TRBJ2-5	.	CASSLVLAGAPGETQYF	TGCGCCAGCAGCTTGGTCCTAGCGGGAGCGCCGGGGGAGACCCAGTACTTC
TRBV7-9	TRBD1	TRBJ2-4	.	CASSLAPPRTGCGYF	TGTGCCAGCAGCTTAGCGCCCCCTAGGACAGGCTGTGGGTACTTC
TRBV5-1	.	TRBJ2-5	.	CASSSSRYWETQYF	TGCGCCAGCAGCTCTTCCAGGTATTGGGAGACCCAGTACTTC
TRBV10-3	.	TRBJ1-2	.	CAISAKQGPANYGYTF	TGTGCCATCAGTGCAAAACAGGGACCGGCTAACTATGGCTACACCTTC
TRBV28	TRBD2	TRBJ2-7	.	CASSPSGSGRLLSTRYEQYF	TGTGCCAGCAGTCCCTCCGGTAGCGGGAGGTTATTATCGACGCGCTACGAGCAGTACTTC
TRBV30	TRBD2	TRBJ2-7	.	CAWRTSGPYEQYF	TGTGCCTGGAGGACTAGCGGACCCTACGAGCAGTACTTC
TRBV6-6	TRBD1	TRBJ2-7	once	CASRLRQGLVLEQYF	TGTGCCAGCAGACTCCGACAGGGCTTAGTCCTCGAGCAGTACTTC
TRBV27	TRBD1	TRBJ1-2	.	CASSPSPRQGDGYTF	TGTGCCAGCAGTCCTTCACCGAGACAGGGGGATGGCTACACCTTC
TRBV28	.	TRBJ1-5	.	CASSFFPYREILRNQPQHF	TGTGCCAGCAGTTTCTTTCCTTACAGGGAAATCCTCCGAAATCAGCCCCAGCATTTT
TRBV2	.	TRBJ1-5	.	CASSVEEGYNQPQHF	TGTGCCAGCAGTGTCGAGGAGGGATACAATCAGCCCCAGCATTTT
TRBV6-4	.	TRBJ1-2	.	CARTPGRQPNYGYTF	TGTGCCCGCACCCCCGGGAGACAGCCTAACTATGGCTACACCTTC
TRBV19	.	TRBJ1-2	.	CASSPRAGANYGYTF	TGTGCCAGTAGTCCCCGTGCGGGAGCTAACTATGGCTACACCTTC
TRBV5-1	TRBD1	TRBJ1-1	once	CASSLGEGTGPMNTEAFF	TGCGCCAGCAGCTTGGGGGAGGGGACAGGGCCCATGAACACTGAAGCTTTCTTT
TRBV28	TRBD2	TRBJ2-7	.	CASSPSVAGGYEQYF	TGTGCCAGCAGTCCCTCAGTCGCGGGAGGCTACGAGCAGTACTTC
TRBV5-1	.	TRBJ2-3	.	CASRMTGTDTQYF	TGCGCCAGCAGGATGACAGGCACAGATACGCAGTATTTT
TRBV5-1	.	TRBJ2-3	.	CASSSEWSGGTDTQYF	TGCGCCAGCAGCTCCGAATGGTCAGGGGGCACAGATACGCAGTATTTT
TRBV7-9	TRBD1	TRBJ2-7	.	CASSLSRDRARPYEQYF	TGTGCCAGCAGCTTAAGCCGAGACAGGGCCCGTCCCTACGAGCAGTACTTC
TRBV5-1	TRBD1	TRBJ1-2	once	CASAWDSRRLNYGYTF	TGCGCCAGCGCGTGGGACAGCCGCCGCCTCAACTATGGCTACACCTTC
TRBV19	TRBD1	TRBJ1-5	few	CASSMQGDGNQPQHF	TGTGCCAGTAGTATGCAGGGGGACGGCAATCAGCCCCAGCATTTT
TRBV14	.	TRBJ2-7	.	CASSQPGLGAYEQYF	TGTGCCAGCAGTCAACCGGGCCTAGGGGCCTACGAGCAGTACTTC
TRBV28	.	TRBJ2-7	.	CASSRSEYEQYF	TGTGCCAGCAGTCGATCGGAGTACGAGCAGTACTTC
TRBV30	.	TRBJ1-2	.	CARMSSPEDGYTF	TGTGCCCGAATGTCTAGTCCAGAGGATGGCTACACCTTC
TRBV18	TRBD1	TRBJ2-2	.	CASSQGQGINTGELFF	TGTGCCAGCTCACAGGGACAGGGGATTAACACCGGGGAGCTGTTTTTT
TRBV6-1	TRBD2	TRBJ2-1	.	CASSGGLAARTLTYNEQFF	TGTGCCAGCAGTGGGGGACTAGCGGCCCGTACCCTAACCTACAATGAGCAGTTCTTC
TRBV4-1	TRBD1	TRBJ2-7	.	CASSQDAGTGAYEQYF	TGCGCCAGCAGCCAAGACGCGGGCACAGGGGCCTACGAGCAGTACTTC
TRBV6-4	TRBD2	TRBJ2-1	.	CASSQSGRGLYNEQFF	TGTGCCAGCAGTCAAAGCGGGAGGGGGCTATACAATGAGCAGTTCTTC
TRBV28	TRBD2	TRBJ2-7	.	CASTPGPIAGDPRSEQYF	TGTGCCAGCACCCCGGGGCCCATAGCGGGAGATCCTAGGAGCGAGCAGTACTTC
TRBV2	.	TRBJ1-4	.	CASSEVVGALEKLFF	TGTGCCAGCAGTGAAGTGGTGGGGGCGCTTGAAAAACTGTTTTTT
TRBV19	TRBD1	TRBJ2-2	few	CATKEPGQHTGELFF	TGTGCCACTAAGGAACCGGGACAGCACACCGGGGAGCTGTTTTTT
TRBV7-2	TRBD2	TRBJ2-5	few	CASRQNRGEGETQYF	TGTGCCAGCAGACAGAACCGGGGGGAGGGAGAGACCCAGTACTTC
TRBV6-5	.	TRBJ2-7	.	CASSYSAGGGYEQYF	TGTGCCAGCAGTTACTCTGCAGGTGGGGGGTACGAGCAGTACTTC